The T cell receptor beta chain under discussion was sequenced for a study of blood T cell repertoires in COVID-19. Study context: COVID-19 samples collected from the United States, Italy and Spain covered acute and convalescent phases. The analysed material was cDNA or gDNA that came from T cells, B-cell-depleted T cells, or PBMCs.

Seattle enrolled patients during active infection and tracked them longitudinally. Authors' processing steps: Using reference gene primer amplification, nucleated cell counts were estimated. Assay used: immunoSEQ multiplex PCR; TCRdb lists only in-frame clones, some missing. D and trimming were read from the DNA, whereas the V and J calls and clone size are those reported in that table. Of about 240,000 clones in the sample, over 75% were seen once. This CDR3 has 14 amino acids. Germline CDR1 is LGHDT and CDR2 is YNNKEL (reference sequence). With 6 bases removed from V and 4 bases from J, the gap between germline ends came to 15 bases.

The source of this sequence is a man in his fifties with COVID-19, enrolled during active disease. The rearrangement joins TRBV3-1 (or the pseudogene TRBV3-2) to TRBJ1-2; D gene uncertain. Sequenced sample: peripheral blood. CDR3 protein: CASRSQGGIYGYTF. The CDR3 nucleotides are TGTGCCAGCAGAAGCCAAGGCGGAATCTATGGCTACACCTTC.